These T cell receptor beta chains were read from a single sample in a study of CD8 T cells in ankylosing spondylitis. Each CDR3 protein is one row after TCRdb ran MiXCR on the 5' RACE reads. The repertoire holds roughly 470,000 distinct CDR3 sequences, roughly 27% seen once, with roughly 1% in the top ten. Sequenced material: blood, either unsorted or a sorted T cell fraction (not recorded which). Source of these receptors: a male donor with ankylosing spondylitis. The CDR3 runs from the conserved cysteine through the conserved F or W. The order of the fields is clone size, V gene, J gene, CDR3 length, D gene, CDR3 protein, CDR3 DNA. A D gene is named only where the DNA matches it firmly. Some rows have no size entry. The others give once, few or many, or a class for an expanded clone.

>.|TRBV12-3/TRBV12-4|TRBJ1-1|12|TRBD1
CASSSRTGLSFF
TGTGCCAGCAGTTCAAGGACAGGTCTATCTTTCTTT
>few|TRBV20-1|TRBJ1-5|15|.
CSARDEGIGYQPQHF
TGCAGTGCTAGAGATGAGGGAATAGGGTATCAGCCCCAGCATTTT
>many|TRBV7-2|TRBJ2-7|15|.
CASSLASAGSYEQYF
TGTGCCAGCAGCTTAGCATCCGCGGGCTCCTACGAGCAGTACTTC
>few|TRBV20-1|TRBJ2-1|14|.
CSAPGPARGNEQFF
TGCAGTGCCCCGGGGCCAGCTCGGGGCAATGAGCAGTTCTTC
>.|TRBV20-1|TRBJ2-4|14|.
CSARGPGGRNIQYF
TGCAGTGCTAGAGGGCCCGGAGGCCGAAACATTCAGTACTTC
>.|TRBV2|TRBJ1-6|13|TRBD1
CASRYTGDSPLHF
TGTGCCAGCAGATACACAGGGGACTCACCCCTCCACTTT
>.|TRBV29-1|TRBJ2-7|12|.
CSVGEGVREQYF
TGCAGCGTTGGGGAGGGGGTCCGCGAGCAGTACTTC
>few|TRBV12-3/TRBV12-4|TRBJ2-1|13|.
CASIKTGRGEQFF
TGTGCCAGCATCAAGACAGGGAGGGGTGAGCAGTTCTTC
>.|TRBV28|TRBJ2-1|17|TRBD1
CASIPGGGQGSINEQFF
TGTGCCAGCATCCCGGGGGGTGGACAGGGGTCGATCAATGAGCAGTTCTTC
>.|TRBV9|TRBJ1-6|15|TRBD1
CASSVEAGGNSPLHF
TGTGCCAGCAGCGTAGAGGCAGGGGGGAATTCACCCCTCCACTTT
>many|TRBV20-1|TRBJ2-7|12|.
CSASPSNYEQYF
TGCAGTGCTAGCCCTAGCAACTACGAGCAGTACTTC
>many|TRBV5-6|TRBJ1-1|13|.
CASSLPVNTEAFF
TGTGCCAGCAGCTTACCGGTGAACACTGAAGCTTTCTTT
>few|TRBV14|TRBJ1-3|16|.
CASSHLGRGTGNTIYF
TGTGCCAGCAGCCACCTTGGTCGGGGGACTGGAAACACCATATATTTT
>few|TRBV12-3/TRBV12-4|TRBJ2-4|15|.
CASSFFTGAKNIQYF
TGTGCCAGCAGTTTTTTCACCGGAGCCAAAAACATTCAGTACTTC
>many|TRBV12-3/TRBV12-4|TRBJ2-7|14|TRBD1
CASTRTGAFYEQYF
TGTGCCAGCACCCGGACAGGAGCCTTCTACGAGCAGTACTTC
>few|TRBV5-1|TRBJ2-1|13|TRBD2
CASRLAENNEQFF
TGCGCCAGCAGACTAGCGGAGAACAATGAGCAGTTCTTC
>few|TRBV5-1|TRBJ1-2|15|.
CASSSAKEGFYGYTF
TGCGCCAGCAGCTCGGCCAAAGAAGGTTTCTATGGCTACACCTTC
>.|TRBV5-1|TRBJ2-3|13|.
CASTFYPGDTQYF
TGCGCCAGCACCTTCTACCCAGGAGATACGCAGTATTTT
>.|TRBV20-1|TRBJ2-2|18|TRBD2
CSAPGTSGKGANTGELFF
TGCAGTGCTCCGGGAACTAGCGGGAAAGGAGCGAACACCGGGGAGCTGTTTTTT
>few|TRBV7-9|TRBJ2-3|11|.
CASSFENTQYF
TGTGCCAGCAGCTTTGAAAATACGCAGTATTTT
>many|TRBV12-3/TRBV12-4|TRBJ1-5|16|TRBD1
CASSPMGTGVQQPQHF
TGTGCCAGCAGTCCGATGGGGACAGGGGTGCAGCAGCCCCAGCATTTT
>few|TRBV7-7|TRBJ2-5|14|.
CASGRGTDQETQYF
TGTGCCAGCGGACGGGGGACAGACCAAGAGACCCAGTACTTC
>.|TRBV5-1|TRBJ2-1|13|TRBD2
CASGIAGGYEQFF
TGCGCCAGCGGTATAGCGGGAGGTTATGAGCAGTTCTTC
>.|TRBV10-3|TRBJ2-5|13|TRBD2
CATSVAGGETQYF
TGTGCCACCTCAGTAGCGGGAGGGGAGACCCAGTACTTC
>.|TRBV9|TRBJ2-1|18|TRBD2
CASSASGANPLSYNEQFF
TGTGCCAGCAGTGCTAGCGGGGCAAACCCTCTCTCCTACAATGAGCAGTTCTTC
>.|TRBV20-1|TRBJ1-1|14|.
CSATKGSMNTEAFF
TGCAGTGCTACGAAGGGCAGTATGAACACTGAAGCTTTCTTT
>few|TRBV5-1|TRBJ2-7|19|TRBD1
CASSLAGTGRYLLEEEQYF
TGCGCCAGCAGCTTGGCCGGGACAGGGAGATACCTCCTCGAAGAGGAGCAGTACTTC
>few|TRBV7-9|TRBJ2-2|16|.
CASSPHGVANTGELFF
TGTGCCAGCAGCCCTCACGGGGTCGCGAACACCGGGGAGCTGTTTTTT
>.|TRBV30|TRBJ1-5|13|.
CAWSVSRLQPQHF
TGTGCCTGGAGTGTATCAAGGTTGCAGCCCCAGCATTTT
>.|TRBV5-6|TRBJ1-3|15|.
CASSAPDTSGNTIYF
TGTGCCAGCAGCGCCCCAGACACATCTGGAAACACCATATATTTT
>.|TRBV2|TRBJ2-3|12|.
CASKQDGDTQYF
TGTGCCAGCAAACAGGACGGAGATACGCAGTATTTT
>few|TRBV7-9|TRBJ1-1|12|.
CASSHENTEAFF
TGTGCCAGCAGCCATGAGAACACTGAAGCTTTCTTT
>.|TRBV10-2|TRBJ1-5|14|.
CASTGRRGNQPQHF
TGCGCCAGCACAGGGAGGCGGGGCAATCAGCCCCAGCATTTT
>.|TRBV6-5|TRBJ2-1|17|.
CASSYSGFEGVYNEQFF
TGTGCCAGCAGTTACTCGGGGTTTGAAGGGGTTTACAATGAGCAGTTCTTC
>few|TRBV29-1|TRBJ1-5|15|.
CSVTIAGVRNQPQHF
TGCAGCGTTACCATCGCCGGGGTTCGCAATCAGCCCCAGCATTTT
>.|TRBV6-1|TRBJ1-5|13|.
CASSEQGSQPQHF
TGTGCCAGCAGTGAACAGGGGAGTCAGCCCCAGCATTTT
>few|TRBV10-3|TRBJ2-1|11|.
CAISDGVGQFF
TGTGCCATCAGTGACGGGGTTGGGCAGTTCTTC
>few|TRBV20-1|TRBJ2-1|14|TRBD2
CSATGTSGRVEQFF
TGCAGTGCTACCGGGACTAGCGGGAGGGTTGAGCAGTTCTTC
>.|TRBV12-3/TRBV12-4|TRBJ2-1|14|.
CASSLSRSHNEQFF
TGTGCCAGCAGTTTATCCAGGAGTCACAATGAGCAGTTCTTC
>.|TRBV24-1|TRBJ2-1|17|TRBD1
CATSDPSVGQGYNEQFF
TGTGCCACCAGTGACCCCTCCGTGGGACAGGGCTACAATGAGCAGTTCTTC
>few|TRBV7-9|TRBJ1-3|14|TRBD1
CASSHDRDGNTIYF
TGTGCCAGCAGCCATGACAGGGACGGAAACACCATATATTTT